Listed below are T cell receptor beta chains from one sample, sequenced in a study of T cells expressing NK-cell markers. TCRdb re-called the 5' RACE reads and catalogs CDR3 proteins one per entry, DNA excluded. The sample has 150,000 or so distinct CDR3 sequences; the top ten hold roughly 35%. The specimen sequenced was blood T cells: a sorted CD56 or NKG2C T cell subset, CD4+ or CD8+ T cells, or bulk PBMC T cells (not recorded which). The receptors shown here come from a woman between 50 and 59 years old in good health. CDR3s include the opening cysteine and the closing phenylalanine or tryptophan. Each record gives: J gene, V gene, CDR3 protein.

TRBJ1-5,TRBV27,CASSRTYNQPQHF
TRBJ1-2,TRBV20-1,CSASEPGWSYGYTF
TRBJ2-3,TRBV12-3/TRBV12-4,CASSAGTSGSTDTQYF
TRBJ2-1,TRBV20-1,CSGLDYLYNEQFF
TRBJ1-4,TRBV12-3/TRBV12-4,CASSGNRGRVDEKLFF
TRBJ1-2,TRBV4-1,CASSQERDNYGYTF
TRBJ2-2,TRBV12-3/TRBV12-4,CASSPWAGDDTGELFF
TRBJ2-3,TRBV5-4,CASSYGQEGQYF
TRBJ2-2,TRBV12-5,CASGFGAGADTGELFF
TRBJ2-7,TRBV5-1,CASSLGGETYEQYF
TRBJ1-2,TRBV6-5,CASSYSGTGSSGYTF
TRBJ2-5,TRBV12-3/TRBV12-4,CASGGRAAETQYF
TRBJ2-1,TRBV6-1,CASSDSRAYNEQFF
TRBJ1-1,TRBV7-8,CASSVGAGLNTEAFF
TRBJ1-2,TRBV4-1,CASSQEGSLRQGGDGYTF
TRBJ2-3,TRBV6-4,CASSDSGLVFSSDTQYF
TRBJ2-3,TRBV5-1,CASSLSGDRTDTQYF
TRBJ2-3,TRBV7-6,CASSSSMGRPDTQYF
TRBJ2-7,TRBV7-9,CASSLTTALSYEQYF
TRBJ2-2,TRBV30,CAWGPNTGELFF
TRBJ2-2,TRBV3-1,CASSPYLAGGTGELFF
TRBJ2-1,TRBV4-1,CASSHLNYNEQFF